This T cell receptor (beta chain) was identified in a study of T cell changes during pregnancy in multiple sclerosis (dated by TCRdb to the late 2010s). Notes on the research overall: The study examined how the T cell repertoire changed over the course of pregnancy in women with multiple sclerosis.

About this clone: Its antigen remains undetermined. Nothing much larger sits one base from this clone, and base qualities are not available.

The receptor library was made with the immunoSEQ multiplex PCR assay. TCRdb retrieved this table from immuneACCESS and kept in-frame rearrangements only. Not all clones are present; in checked studies, unresolved V genes account for under half, and no reason is known for the remainder. The table for this sample lists some 97,000 clones; 92% of them were counted only once. The biggest ten clones account for around 1.8% of the sample. Counted from cysteine to phenylalanine, this CDR3 has 15 amino acids. The retained sequence is limited to the CDR3, 45 bases, with the frame set at the first base. V drops 1 base and J drops 9 bases, leaving 13 bases in between. The germline V gene encodes CDR1 MDHEN and CDR2 SYDVKM.

The material was peripheral blood, obtained after pregnancy. The receptor's source is a female donor with multiple sclerosis, enrolled in a pregnancy study. The receptor chain draws on TRBV28 and TRBJ1-6, and the D gene may be TRBD1, 6 bases matching. The CDR3 protein is CASSLFGQTSSPLHF. The base sequence is TGTGCCAGCAGTTTATTTGGACAGACCAGTTCACCCCTCCACTTT.